This TCR beta chain was observed in a study of CD8+ T cells in alopecia areata. The germline V gene encodes CDR1 SGHNT and CDR2 YENEEA. CDR3 length equals 18 residues. Trimming pared 5 bases from V and 1 base from J, leaving 22 bases between. This clone has only a few counts. What it binds is unknown. Study results and limitations: In lesional scalp, particularly from alopecia totalis/universalis, clonality was higher than in normal scalp. Whereas mice showed it more clearly, TCR sharing across patients was murkier, possibly because of HLA. Sequenced scalp T cells also include alphabeta T cells resident in normal skin.

cDNA reverse transcribed from extracted RNA served as the sequencing template. Data came from immunoSEQ multiplex PCR; TCRdb stores just in-frame clones and leaves some out. The sample contains about 200,000 clones, roughly three fifths of which appear only once. PBMCs yielded sorted CD4+ and CD8+ T cells. The receptor was isolated from a human donor in good health. The sequenced sample consisted of CD8+ T cells sorted from blood. J is TRBJ2-3 and V is TRBV11-3; D tentatively reads TRBD1 or TRBD2 (6 bases each). The CDR3 is CASSVPLPGADGTDTQYF. In DNA form, the CDR3 reads TGTGCCAGCAGCGTTCCCTTACCGGGGGCTGATGGCACAGATACGCAGTATTTT.